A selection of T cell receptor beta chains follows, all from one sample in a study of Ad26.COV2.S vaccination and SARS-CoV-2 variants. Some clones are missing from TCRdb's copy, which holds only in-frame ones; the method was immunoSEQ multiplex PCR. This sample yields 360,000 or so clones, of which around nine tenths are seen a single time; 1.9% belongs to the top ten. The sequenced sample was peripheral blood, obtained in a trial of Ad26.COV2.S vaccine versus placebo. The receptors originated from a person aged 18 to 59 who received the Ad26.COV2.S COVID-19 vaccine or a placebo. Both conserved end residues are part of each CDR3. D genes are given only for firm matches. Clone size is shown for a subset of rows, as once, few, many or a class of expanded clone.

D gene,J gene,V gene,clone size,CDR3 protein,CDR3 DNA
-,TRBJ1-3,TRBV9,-,CASSSNSISGNTIYF,TGTGCCAGCAGCTCCAACAGCATCTCTGGAAACACCATATATTTT
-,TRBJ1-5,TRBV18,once,CASSRGASNQPQHF,TGTGCCAGCTCACGGGGGGCTAGCAATCAGCCCCAGCATTTT
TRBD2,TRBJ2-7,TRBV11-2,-,CASRLIAGSYEQYF,TGTGCCAGCAGGCTTATAGCGGGCTCCTACGAGCAGTACTTC
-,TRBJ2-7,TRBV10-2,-,CASRGAGEYEQYF,TGCGCCAGCCGGGGGGCTGGGGAGTACGAGCAGTACTTC
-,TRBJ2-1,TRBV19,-,CASSIAGRFANEQFF,TGTGCCAGTAGTATCGCAGGGAGGTTTGCCAATGAGCAGTTCTTC
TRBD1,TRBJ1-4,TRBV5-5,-,CASSFRGPGEKLFF,TGTGCCAGCAGCTTCAGGGGGCCCGGTGAAAAACTGTTTTTT
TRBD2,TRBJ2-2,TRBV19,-,CASSTPGGTGELFF,TGTGCCAGTAGTACCCCGGGGGGGACCGGGGAGCTGTTTTTT
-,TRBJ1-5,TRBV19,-,CASTDRAGQPQHF,TGTGCCAGTACTGATAGGGCGGGCCAGCCCCAGCATTTT
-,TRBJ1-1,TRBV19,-,CASSLGVNTEAFF,TGTGCCAGTAGTCTTGGGGTGAACACTGAAGCTTTCTTT
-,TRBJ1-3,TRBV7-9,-,CASNRPGNTIYF,TGTGCCAGCAACCGACCTGGAAACACCATATATTTT
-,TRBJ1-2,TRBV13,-,CASSSGGVNYGYTF,TGTGCCAGCAGCTCTGGGGGGGTTAACTATGGCTACACCTTC
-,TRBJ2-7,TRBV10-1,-,CASSTSSATNEQYF,TGCGCCAGCAGCACTAGTTCGGCCACCAACGAGCAGTACTTC
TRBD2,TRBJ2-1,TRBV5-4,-,CASSFGGGSGRPLSRQFF,TGTGCCAGCAGCTTCGGGGGGGGTAGCGGGAGGCCGTTAAGCAGGCAGTTCTTC
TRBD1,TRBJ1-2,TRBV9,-,CASSVGQGDYGYTF,TGTGCCAGCAGCGTAGGTCAGGGGGACTATGGCTACACCTTC
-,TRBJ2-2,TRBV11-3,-,CASSLSRVVAGELFF,TGTGCCAGCAGCTTATCCAGGGTGGTCGCCGGGGAGCTGTTTTTT
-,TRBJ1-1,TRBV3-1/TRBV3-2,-,CASSQDWEATGEAFF,TGTGCCAGCAGCCAAGATTGGGAGGCGACGGGTGAAGCTTTCTTT